This entry describes one TCR beta chain. What it recognizes is unknown. These data come from a study of CD4 T cells in relation to SARS-CoV-2 and coronaviruses. Study in general: After roughly 9 days of antigen culture, PBMC TCR beta CDR3s were sequenced.

Libraries were prepared by immunoSEQ multiplex PCR; TCRdb keeps only in-frame clonotypes and omits some of them. The table includes about 47,000 clones, approximately 80% detected once. Notes on the study in general: Approximately 65% of donors had memory CD4+ clonotypes crossrecognizing SARS-CoV-2 and common cold coronavirus spike.

Germline loops: CDR1 SGHAT, CDR2 FQNNGV. The CDR3 loop spans 14 amino acids. Trimming pared 5 bases from V and 0 bases from J, leaving 8 bases between. The sample taken for sequencing was naive CD4+ T cells from PBMCs, cultured in vitro. Subset described: naive CD4+ T cells isolated by negative enrichment. The rearrangement joins TRBV11-2 to TRBJ2-1, with a possible D match to TRBD2 (5 bases). This clonotype was obtained from an adult with COVID-19. CDR3 residues: CASSGGSSYNEQFF. The CDR3 DNA reads TGTGCCAGCAGCGGTGGGAGCTCCTACAATGAGCAGTTCTTC.